This T cell receptor (beta chain) was identified during a study of control samples from healthy donors and cancer patients. Germline assignment: CDR1 MNHEY and CDR2 SVGAGI. V lost 6 bases and J 7 bases, leaving 9 bases between the germline ends. This CDR3 contains 12 residues. TCRdb keeps only in-frame clones here, not all; method: immunoSEQ multiplex PCR. This table has 63,000 or so clones, around 82% appearing once. The sample was blood. The receptor was derived from a man over 45 in good health. The rearrangement links TRBV6-5 to TRBJ1-4; a weak D match, TRBD1 (5 bases). The CDR3 spells CASRNQGEKLFF. In nucleotides, the CDR3 is TGTGCCAGCAGAAATCAGGGTGAAAAACTGTTTTTT.